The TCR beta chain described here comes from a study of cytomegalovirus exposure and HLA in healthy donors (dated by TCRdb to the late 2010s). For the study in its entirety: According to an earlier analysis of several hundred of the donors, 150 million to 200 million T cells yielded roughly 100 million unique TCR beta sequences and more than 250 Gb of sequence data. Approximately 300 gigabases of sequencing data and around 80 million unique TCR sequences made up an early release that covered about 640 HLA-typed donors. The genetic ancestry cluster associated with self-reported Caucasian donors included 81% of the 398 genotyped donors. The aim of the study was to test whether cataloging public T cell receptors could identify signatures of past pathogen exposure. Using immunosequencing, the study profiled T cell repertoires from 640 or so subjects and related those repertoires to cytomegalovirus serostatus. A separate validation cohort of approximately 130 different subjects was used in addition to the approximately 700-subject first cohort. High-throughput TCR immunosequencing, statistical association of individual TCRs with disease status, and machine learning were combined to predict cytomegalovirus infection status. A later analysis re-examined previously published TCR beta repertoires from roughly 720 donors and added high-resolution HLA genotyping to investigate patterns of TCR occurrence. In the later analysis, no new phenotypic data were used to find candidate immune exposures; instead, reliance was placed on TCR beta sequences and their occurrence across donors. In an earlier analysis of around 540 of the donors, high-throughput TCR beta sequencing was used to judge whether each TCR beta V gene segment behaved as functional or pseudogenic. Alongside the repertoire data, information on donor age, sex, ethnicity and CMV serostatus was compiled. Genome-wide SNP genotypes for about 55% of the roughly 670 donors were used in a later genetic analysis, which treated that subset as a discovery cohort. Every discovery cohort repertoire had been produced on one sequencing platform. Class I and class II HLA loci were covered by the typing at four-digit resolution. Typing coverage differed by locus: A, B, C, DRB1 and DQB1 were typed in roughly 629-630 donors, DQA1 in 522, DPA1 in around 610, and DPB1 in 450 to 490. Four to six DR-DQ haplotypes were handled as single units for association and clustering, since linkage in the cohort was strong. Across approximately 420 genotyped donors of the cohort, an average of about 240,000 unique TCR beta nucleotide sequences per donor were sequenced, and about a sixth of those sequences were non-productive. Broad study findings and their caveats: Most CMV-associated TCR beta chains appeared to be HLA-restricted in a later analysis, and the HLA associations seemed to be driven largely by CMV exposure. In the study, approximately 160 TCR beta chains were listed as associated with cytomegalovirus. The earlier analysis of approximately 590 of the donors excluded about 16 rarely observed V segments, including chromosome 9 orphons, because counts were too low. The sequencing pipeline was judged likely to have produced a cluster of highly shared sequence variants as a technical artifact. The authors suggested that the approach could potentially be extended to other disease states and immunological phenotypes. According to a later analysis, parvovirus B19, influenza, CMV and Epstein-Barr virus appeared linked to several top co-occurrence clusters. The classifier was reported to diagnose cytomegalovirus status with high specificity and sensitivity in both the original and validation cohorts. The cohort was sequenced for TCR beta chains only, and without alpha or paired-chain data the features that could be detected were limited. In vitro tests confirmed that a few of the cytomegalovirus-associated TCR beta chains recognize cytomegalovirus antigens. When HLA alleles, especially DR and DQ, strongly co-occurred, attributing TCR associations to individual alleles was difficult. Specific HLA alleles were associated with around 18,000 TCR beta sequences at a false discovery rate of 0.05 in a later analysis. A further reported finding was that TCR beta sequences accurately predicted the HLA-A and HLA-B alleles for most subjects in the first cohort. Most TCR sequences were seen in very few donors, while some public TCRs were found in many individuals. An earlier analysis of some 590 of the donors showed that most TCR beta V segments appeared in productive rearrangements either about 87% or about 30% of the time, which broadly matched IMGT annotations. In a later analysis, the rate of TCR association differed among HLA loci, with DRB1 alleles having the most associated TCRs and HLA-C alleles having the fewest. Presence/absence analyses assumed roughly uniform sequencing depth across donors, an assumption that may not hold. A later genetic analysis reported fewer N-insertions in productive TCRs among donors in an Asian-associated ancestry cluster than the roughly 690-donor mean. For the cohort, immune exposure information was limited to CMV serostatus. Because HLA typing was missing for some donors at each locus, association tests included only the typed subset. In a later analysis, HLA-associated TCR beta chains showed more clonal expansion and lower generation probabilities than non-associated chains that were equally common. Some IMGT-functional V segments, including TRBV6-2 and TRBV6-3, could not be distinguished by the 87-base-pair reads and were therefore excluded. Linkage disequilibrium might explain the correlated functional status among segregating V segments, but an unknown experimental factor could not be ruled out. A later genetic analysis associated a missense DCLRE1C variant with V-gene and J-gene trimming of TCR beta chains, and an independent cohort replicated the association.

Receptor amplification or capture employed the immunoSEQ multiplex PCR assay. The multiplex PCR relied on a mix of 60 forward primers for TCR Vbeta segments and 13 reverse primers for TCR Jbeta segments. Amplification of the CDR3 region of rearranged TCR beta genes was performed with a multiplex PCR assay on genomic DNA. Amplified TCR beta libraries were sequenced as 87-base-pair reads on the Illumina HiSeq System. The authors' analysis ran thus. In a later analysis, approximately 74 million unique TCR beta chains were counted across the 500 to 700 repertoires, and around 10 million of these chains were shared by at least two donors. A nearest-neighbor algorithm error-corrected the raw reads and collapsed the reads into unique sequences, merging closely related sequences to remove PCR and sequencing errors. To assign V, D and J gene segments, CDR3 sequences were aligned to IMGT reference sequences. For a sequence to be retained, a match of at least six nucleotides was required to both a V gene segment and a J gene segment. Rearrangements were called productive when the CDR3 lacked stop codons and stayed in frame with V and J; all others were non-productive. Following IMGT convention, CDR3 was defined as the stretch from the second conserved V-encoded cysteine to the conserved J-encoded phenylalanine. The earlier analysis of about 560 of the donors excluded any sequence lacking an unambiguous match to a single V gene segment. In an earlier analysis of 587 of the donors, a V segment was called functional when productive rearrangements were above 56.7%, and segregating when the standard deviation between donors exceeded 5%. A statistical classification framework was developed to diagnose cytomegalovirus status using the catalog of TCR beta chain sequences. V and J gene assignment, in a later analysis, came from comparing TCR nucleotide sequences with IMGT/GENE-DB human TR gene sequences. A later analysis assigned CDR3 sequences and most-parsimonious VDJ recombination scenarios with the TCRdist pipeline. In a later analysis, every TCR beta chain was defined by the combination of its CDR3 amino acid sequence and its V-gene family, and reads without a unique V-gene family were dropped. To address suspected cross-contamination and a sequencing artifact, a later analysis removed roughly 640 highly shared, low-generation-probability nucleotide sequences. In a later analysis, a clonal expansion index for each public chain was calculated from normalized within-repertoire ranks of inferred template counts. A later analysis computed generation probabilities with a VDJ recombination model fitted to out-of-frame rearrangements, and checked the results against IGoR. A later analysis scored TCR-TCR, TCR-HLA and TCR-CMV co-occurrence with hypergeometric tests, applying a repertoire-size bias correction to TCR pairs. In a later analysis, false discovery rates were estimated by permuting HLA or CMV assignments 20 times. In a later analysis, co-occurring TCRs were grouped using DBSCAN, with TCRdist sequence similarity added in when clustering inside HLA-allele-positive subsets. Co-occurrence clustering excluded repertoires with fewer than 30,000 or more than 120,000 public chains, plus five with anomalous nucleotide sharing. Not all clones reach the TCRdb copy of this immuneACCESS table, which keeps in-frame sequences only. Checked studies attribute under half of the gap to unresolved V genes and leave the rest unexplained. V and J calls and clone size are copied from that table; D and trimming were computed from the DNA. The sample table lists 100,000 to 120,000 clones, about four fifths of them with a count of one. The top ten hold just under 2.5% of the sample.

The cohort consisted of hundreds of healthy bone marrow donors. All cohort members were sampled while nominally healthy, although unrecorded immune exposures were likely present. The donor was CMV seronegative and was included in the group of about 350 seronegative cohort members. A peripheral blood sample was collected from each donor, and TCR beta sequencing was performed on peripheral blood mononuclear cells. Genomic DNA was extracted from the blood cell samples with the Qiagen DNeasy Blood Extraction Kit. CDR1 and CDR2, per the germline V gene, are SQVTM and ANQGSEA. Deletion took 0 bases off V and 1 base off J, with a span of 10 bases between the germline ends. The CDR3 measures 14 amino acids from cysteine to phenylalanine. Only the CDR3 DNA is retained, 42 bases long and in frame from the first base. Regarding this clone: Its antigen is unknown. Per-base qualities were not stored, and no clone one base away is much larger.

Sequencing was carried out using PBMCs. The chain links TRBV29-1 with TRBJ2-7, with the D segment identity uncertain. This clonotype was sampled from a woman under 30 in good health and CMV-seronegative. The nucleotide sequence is TGCAGCGTTGAAGATCGCGGCAATTCCTACGAGCAGTACTTC. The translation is CSVEDRGNSYEQYF.